Below, 16 T cell receptor beta chains from the same sample are listed, as sequenced in a study of T cells in narcolepsy. Assay: immunoSEQ multiplex PCR; the TCRdb copy retains only in-frame clones and omits some. The sample gives under 40,000 clones, less than 90% of which show up once; under 0.8% is in the top ten. The specimen sequenced was memory (CD45RA-) CD4+ T cells from blood. Every receptor here comes from a human donor in good health.

The chain links TRBV29-1 to TRBJ1-2; TRBD1 matches at 11 bases. The V and J ends lost 7 bases and 4 bases, in that order; junction bases with no gene match: 5. CDR3 size: 13 residues. The germline CDR1 and CDR2 sequences are SQVTM and ANQGSEA. The CDR3 DNA sequence: TGCAGCGCTTCCGGGACAGGGGGCTATGGCTACACCTTC. It codes for CSASGTGGYGYTF.

The chain uses TRBV18 and TRBJ1-2, with D possibly TRBD1 on 6 matching bases. The CDR3 contains 16 residues. Germline CDR1 is KGHSH and CDR2 is LQKENI. Trimming cost V 2 bases and J 5 bases, with 18 bases left between them. In DNA, the CDR3 is TGTGCCAGCTCACCAATTGGAAAGGGGGAAGGGTATGGCTACACCTTC. It is translated as CASSPIGKGEGYGYTF. The variable domain in full, completed from reference TRBV18 and TRBJ1-2, reads NAGVMQNPRHLVRRRGQEARLRCSPMKGHSHVYWYRQLPEEGLKFMVYLQKENIIDESGMPKERFSAEFPKEGPSILRIQQVVRGDSAAYFCASSPIGKGEGYGYTFGSGTRLTVV.

The chain carries TRBV30 and TRBJ1-2; D is uncertain. This CDR3 contains 12 residues. V was shortened by 5 bases and J by 8 bases, with 15 bases between the two germline ends. Germline V CDR1 and CDR2: GTSNPN, SVGIG (reference sequence). The CDR3 bases are TGTGCCTGGGGGCTCGGGTCTCGGGGCTACACCTTC. It codes for CAWGLGSRGYTF.

The chain links TRBV10-3 to TRBJ1-2, with D perhaps TRBD1 (5 bases). Germline V gene data show CDR1 as ENHRY and CDR2 as SYGVKD. V was cut by 6 bases and J by 5 bases, with 19 bases left in between. The CDR3 runs to 15 residues. CDR3: CAISRNSGTAYGYTF. In DNA, the CDR3 is TGTGCCATCAGCAGAAACTCCGGGACGGCGTATGGCTACACCTTC.

This chain connects TRBV5-1 to TRBJ1-2; 7 positions match TRBD1. CDR1 and CDR2 from the germline V gene are SGHRS and YFSETQ. The trim removed 4 bases at V and 6 bases at J, leaving 6 bases unmatched. This CDR3 is built from 13 residues. In nucleotides, the CDR3 is TGCGCCAGCAGCCTGGGACAGCCCGATGGCTACACCTTC. Translating it yields CASSLGQPDGYTF. The full variable domain, its missing parts supplied by reference TRBV5-1 and TRBJ1-2, is KAGVTQTPRYLIKTRGQQVTLSCSPISGHRSVSWYQQTPGQGLQFLFEYFSETQRNKGNFPGRFSGRQFSNSRSEMNVSTLELGDSALYLCASSLGQPDGYTFGSGTRLTVV.

This clone was counted only a few times. The chain links TRBV5-1 to TRBJ1-2; 8 bases fit TRBD1. This CDR3 contains 13 residues. V was clipped by 4 bases and J by 7 bases; unmatched bases: 6. Per the germline V gene, CDR1 is SGHRS and CDR2 is YFSETQ. CDR3 bases: TGCGCCAGCAGCAGCGGACAGGGAGGTGGCTACACCTTC. Translating it yields CASSSGQGGGYTF.

The chain employs TRBV5-1 and TRBJ1-4, with D uncertain. Germline assignment: CDR1 SGHRS and CDR2 YFSETQ. The CDR3 runs to 16 residues. V lost 0 bases and J lost 1, with 10 bases in between. The CDR3 DNA is TGCGCCAGCAGCTTGGCCGGGATTTTAACTAATGAAAAACTGTTTTTT. It is translated as CASSLAGILTNEKLFF.

The V gene is TRBV28, the J gene TRBJ1-1, with TRBD1 as a possible D gene (6 bases). Germline V gene data show CDR1 as MDHEN and CDR2 as SYDVKM. CDR3 length: 15 residues. Trimming removed 2 bases at V and 2 bases at J, with 12 bases between. For the CDR3, the DNA is TGTGCCAGCAGTTTAAGGGGGGCGGGAAACACTGAAGCTTTCTTT. It specifies CASSLRGAGNTEAFF.

The rearrangement links TRBV6-5 to TRBJ1-5; TRBD1 might be the D (5 bases). Germline CDR1 is MNHEY and CDR2 is SVGAGI. This CDR3 region has 14 residues. V gave up 2 bases and J gave up 5 bases, with 10 bases separating them. The CDR3 protein is CASSYRQGHQPQHF. The CDR3 DNA reads TGTGCCAGCAGTTACCGGCAGGGCCATCAGCCCCAGCATTTT.

This chain links TRBV5-4 with TRBJ1-1; D is perhaps TRBD1 (5 bases). V shed 7 bases and J shed 3 bases, with 16 bases lying between them. This CDR3 is built from 14 residues. CDR1 is SGHNT, CDR2 YYREEE, per germline (reference sequence). The CDR3 is CASGSGTGDTEAFF. The CDR3 nucleotides read TGTGCCAGCGGCTCGGGGACGGGAGACACTGAAGCTTTCTTT.

CDR3 DNA: TGCGCCAGCAGCCTCCACGACGGAGACCAAGAGACCCAGTACTTC. Its protein is CASSLHDGDQETQYF. The V gene is TRBV4-3, the J gene TRBJ2-5; D remains ambiguous. V dropped 4 bases and J dropped 0 bases, with 12 bases sitting between them. Germline values: CDR1 LGHNA, CDR2 YSLEER. The CDR3 spans 15 residues.

The chain is built from TRBV4-1 and TRBJ1-1, with D possibly being TRBD1 (6 bases). Trimming took off 0 bases at V and 1 base at J, with 12 bases between the two ends. The CDR3 contains 16 residues. Germline CDR1 MGHRA, CDR2 YSYEKL. CDR3: CASSQEWRGQNTEAFF. The CDR3 DNA follows: TGCGCCAGCAGCCAAGAATGGCGGGGGCAGAACACTGAAGCTTTCTTT.

This clone has only one observation. The chain joins TRBV4-3 to TRBJ1-5, with D maybe TRBD1 (5 bases). CDR3 size: 16 residues. Germline CDR1 LGHNA, CDR2 YSLEER. Trimming removed 0 bases from V and 6 bases from J, with 15 bases in between. In DNA form, the CDR3 reads TGCGCCAGCAGCCAAGACGTGGGTGGAAGGGGTCAGCCCCAGCATTTT. Translating it yields CASSQDVGGRGQPQHF.

The V and J genes are TRBV4-3 and TRBJ2-1; the match to TRBD2 covers 8 bases. The CDR3 totals 15 residues. The germline V gene has CDR1 LGHNA and CDR2 YSLEER. The V gene end was trimmed by 1 base and the J gene end by 7 bases; junction bases not matched to a gene: 6. CDR3 protein: CASSQGQRGWNEQFF. CDR3 coding DNA: TGCGCCAGCAGCCAAGGCCAGCGGGGGTGGAATGAGCAGTTCTTC.

V gene TRBV10-2 combines with J gene TRBJ1-5; D gene unclear. The CDR3 runs 13 residues. V lost 4 bases, J lost 1 base, and 5 bases lay in between. The V gene's germline CDR1 is WSHSY and CDR2 SAAADI. CDR3 nucleotide sequence: TGCGCCAGCAGTGTGCGGAGCAATCAGCCCCAGCATTTT. This encodes CASSVRSNQPQHF.

This clone was picked up one time. The chain has TRBV30 and TRBJ1-4; perhaps TRBD1 as D (6 bases). V gave up 5 bases and J gave up 5 bases, with 21 bases separating them. Germline assignment: CDR1 GTSNPN and CDR2 SVGIG (reference sequence). The CDR3 is 16 residues long. The CDR3 DNA reads as TGTGCCTGGTCCCCCCTAGGAGGACAGCAGAATGAAAAACTGTTTTTT. This sequence encodes CAWSPLGGQQNEKLFF. Full variable domain (missing parts from reference TRBV30 and TRBJ1-4): SQTIHQWPATLVQPVGSPLSLECTVEGTSNPNLYWYRQAAGRGLQLLFYSVGIGQISSEVPQNLSASRPQDRQFILSSKKLLLSDSGFYLCAWSPLGGQQNEKLFFGSGTQLSVL.